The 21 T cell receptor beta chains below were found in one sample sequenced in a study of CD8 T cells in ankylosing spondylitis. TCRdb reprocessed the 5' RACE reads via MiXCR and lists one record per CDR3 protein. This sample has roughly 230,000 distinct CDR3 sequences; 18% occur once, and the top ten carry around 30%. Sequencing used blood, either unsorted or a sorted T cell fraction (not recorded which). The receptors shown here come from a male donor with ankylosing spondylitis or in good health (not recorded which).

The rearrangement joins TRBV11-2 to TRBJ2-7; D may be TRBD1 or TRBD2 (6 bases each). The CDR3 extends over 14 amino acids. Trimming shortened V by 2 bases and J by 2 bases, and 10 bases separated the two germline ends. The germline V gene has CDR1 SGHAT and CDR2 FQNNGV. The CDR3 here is CASSLTGGAYEQYF. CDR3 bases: TGTGCCAGCAGCTTAACCGGGGGCGCCTACGAGCAGTACTTC.

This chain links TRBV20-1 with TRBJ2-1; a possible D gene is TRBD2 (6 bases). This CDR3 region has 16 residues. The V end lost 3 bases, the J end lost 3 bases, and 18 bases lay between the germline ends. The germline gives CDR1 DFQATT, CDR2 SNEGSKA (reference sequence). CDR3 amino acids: CSARAPGGRLYNEQFF. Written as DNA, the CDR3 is TGCAGTGCTAGGGCCCCTGGAGGGAGGCTCTACAATGAGCAGTTCTTC.

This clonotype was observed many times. CDR3 in amino acids: CASSEWGAGETQYF. The CDR3 DNA reads TGTGCCAGCAGCGAGTGGGGGGCTGGAGAGACCCAGTACTTC. The chain joins TRBV9 to TRBJ2-5, with D perhaps being TRBD1 or TRBD2 (6 bases each). The CDR3 is 14 amino acids. V dropped 3 bases and J dropped 4 bases, with 13 bases sitting between them. In germline, CDR1 is SGDLS, CDR2 YYNGEE.

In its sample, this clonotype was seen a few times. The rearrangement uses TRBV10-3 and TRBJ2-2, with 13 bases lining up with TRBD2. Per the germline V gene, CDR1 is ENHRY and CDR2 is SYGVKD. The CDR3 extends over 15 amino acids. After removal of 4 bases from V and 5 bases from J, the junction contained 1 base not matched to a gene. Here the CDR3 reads CAISGLAGGTGELFF. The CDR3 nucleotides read TGTGCCATCAGTGGACTAGCGGGAGGAACCGGGGAGCTGTTTTTT.

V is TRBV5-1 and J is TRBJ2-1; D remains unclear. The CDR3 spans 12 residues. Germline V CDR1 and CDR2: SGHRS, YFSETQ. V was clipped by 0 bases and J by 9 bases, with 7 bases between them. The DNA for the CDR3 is TGCGCCAGCAGCTTGGGCCCTACTGAGCAGTTCTTC. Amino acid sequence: CASSLGPTEQFF.

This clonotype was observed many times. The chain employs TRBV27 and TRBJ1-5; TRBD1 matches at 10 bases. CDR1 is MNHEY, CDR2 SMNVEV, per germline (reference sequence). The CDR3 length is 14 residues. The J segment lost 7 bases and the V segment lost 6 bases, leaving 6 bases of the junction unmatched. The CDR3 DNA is TGTGCCAGCAGCCCGACAGGGGGCGGCCAGCCCCAGCATTTT. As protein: CASSPTGGGQPQHF.

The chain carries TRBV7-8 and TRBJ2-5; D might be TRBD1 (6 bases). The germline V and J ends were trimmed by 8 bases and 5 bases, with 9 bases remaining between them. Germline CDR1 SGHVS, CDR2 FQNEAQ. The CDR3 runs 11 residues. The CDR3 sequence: CASEGEETQYF. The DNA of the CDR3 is TGTGCCAGCGAGGGGGAGGAGACCCAGTACTTC.

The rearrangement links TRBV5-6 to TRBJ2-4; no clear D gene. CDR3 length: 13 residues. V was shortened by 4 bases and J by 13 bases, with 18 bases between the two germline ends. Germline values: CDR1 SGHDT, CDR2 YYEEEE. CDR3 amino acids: CASSVDLDSFQYF. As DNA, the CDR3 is TGTGCCAGCAGCGTGGATTTAGACTCCTTCCAGTACTTC. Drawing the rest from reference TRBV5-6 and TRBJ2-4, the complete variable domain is DAGVTQSPTHLIKTRGQQVTLRCSPKSGHDTVSWYQQALGQGPQFIFQYYEEEERQRGNFPDRFSGHQFPNYSSELNVNALLLGDSALYLCASSVDLDSFQYFGAGTRLSVL.

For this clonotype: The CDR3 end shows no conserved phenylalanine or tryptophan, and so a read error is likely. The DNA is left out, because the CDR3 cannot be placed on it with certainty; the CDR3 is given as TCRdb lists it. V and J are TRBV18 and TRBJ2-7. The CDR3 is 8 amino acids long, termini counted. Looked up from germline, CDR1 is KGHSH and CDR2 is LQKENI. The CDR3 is CASPHPHD.

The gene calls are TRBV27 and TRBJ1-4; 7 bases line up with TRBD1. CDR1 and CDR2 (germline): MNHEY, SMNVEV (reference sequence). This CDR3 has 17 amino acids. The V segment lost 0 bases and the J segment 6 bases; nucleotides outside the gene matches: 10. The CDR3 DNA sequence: TGTGCCAGCAGTTTATCACATCCGGGACAGATGGATGAAAAACTGTTTTTT. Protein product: CASSLSHPGQMDEKLFF. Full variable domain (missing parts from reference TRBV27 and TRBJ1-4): EAQVTQNPRYLITVTGKKLTVTCSQNMNHEYMSWYRQDPGLGLRQIYYSMNVEVTDKGDVPEGYKVSRKEKRNFPLILESPSPNQTSLYFCASSLSHPGQMDEKLFFGSGTQLSVL.

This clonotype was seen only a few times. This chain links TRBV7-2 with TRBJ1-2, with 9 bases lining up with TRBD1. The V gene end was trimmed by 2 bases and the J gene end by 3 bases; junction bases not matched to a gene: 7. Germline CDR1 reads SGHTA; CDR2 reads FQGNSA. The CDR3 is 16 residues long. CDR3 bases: TGTGCCAGCAGCTTAACTAGGGGACAGGGTTACTATGGCTACACCTTC. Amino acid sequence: CASSLTRGQGYYGYTF.

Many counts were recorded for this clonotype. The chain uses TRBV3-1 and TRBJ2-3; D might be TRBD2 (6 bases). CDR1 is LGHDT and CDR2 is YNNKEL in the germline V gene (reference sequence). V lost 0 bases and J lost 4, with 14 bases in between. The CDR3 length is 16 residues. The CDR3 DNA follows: TGTGCCAGCAGCCAAGATGTGGGACTGCCCCCAGATACGCAGTATTTT. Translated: CASSQDVGLPPDTQYF.

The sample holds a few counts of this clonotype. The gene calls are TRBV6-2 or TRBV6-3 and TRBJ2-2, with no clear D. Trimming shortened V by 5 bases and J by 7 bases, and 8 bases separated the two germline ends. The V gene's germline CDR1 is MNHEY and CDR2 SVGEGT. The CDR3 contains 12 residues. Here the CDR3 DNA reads TGTGCCAGCAGTGACCTGGGCGGGGAGCTGTTTTTT. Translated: CASSDLGGELFF.

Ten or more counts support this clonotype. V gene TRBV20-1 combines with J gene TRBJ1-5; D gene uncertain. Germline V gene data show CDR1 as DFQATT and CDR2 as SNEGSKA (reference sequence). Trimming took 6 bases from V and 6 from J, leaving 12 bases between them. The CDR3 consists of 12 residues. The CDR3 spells CSAQAGSQPQHF. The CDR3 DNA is TGCAGTGCCCAGGCGGGTAGTCAGCCCCAGCATTTT.

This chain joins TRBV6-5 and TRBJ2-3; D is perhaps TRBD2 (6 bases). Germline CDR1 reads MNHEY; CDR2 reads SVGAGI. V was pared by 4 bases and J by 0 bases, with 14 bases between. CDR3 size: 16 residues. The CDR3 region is CASSLTWTISTDTQYF. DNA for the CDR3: TGTGCCAGCAGTTTAACCTGGACTATTAGCACAGATACGCAGTATTTT.

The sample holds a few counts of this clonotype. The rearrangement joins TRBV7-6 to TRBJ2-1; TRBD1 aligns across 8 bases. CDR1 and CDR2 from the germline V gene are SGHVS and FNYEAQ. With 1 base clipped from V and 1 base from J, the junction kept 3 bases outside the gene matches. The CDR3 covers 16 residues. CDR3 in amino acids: CASSLVRDRSYNEQFF. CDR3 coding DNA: TGTGCCAGCAGCTTAGTAAGGGACAGGTCCTACAATGAGCAGTTCTTC.

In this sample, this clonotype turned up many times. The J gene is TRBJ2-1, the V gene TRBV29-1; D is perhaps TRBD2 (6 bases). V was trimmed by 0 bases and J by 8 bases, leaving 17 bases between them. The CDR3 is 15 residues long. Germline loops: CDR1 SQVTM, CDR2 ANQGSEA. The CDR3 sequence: CSVEDPGDHTDEQFF. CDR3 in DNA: TGCAGCGTTGAAGATCCGGGGGACCATACAGATGAGCAGTTCTTC.

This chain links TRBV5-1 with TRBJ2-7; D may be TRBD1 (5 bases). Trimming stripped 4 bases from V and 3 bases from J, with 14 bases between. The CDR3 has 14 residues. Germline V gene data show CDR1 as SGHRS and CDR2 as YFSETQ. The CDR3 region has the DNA TGCGCCAGCAGCATCTCAGGGTACAGCTACGAGCAGTACTTC. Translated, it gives CASSISGYSYEQYF.

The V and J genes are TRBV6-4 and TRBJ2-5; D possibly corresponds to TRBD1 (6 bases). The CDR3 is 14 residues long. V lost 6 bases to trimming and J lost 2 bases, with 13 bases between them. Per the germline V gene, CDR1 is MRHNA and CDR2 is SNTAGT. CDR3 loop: CASSLGALQETQYF. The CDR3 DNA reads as TGTGCCAGCAGCCTGGGGGCGTTACAAGAGACCCAGTACTTC.

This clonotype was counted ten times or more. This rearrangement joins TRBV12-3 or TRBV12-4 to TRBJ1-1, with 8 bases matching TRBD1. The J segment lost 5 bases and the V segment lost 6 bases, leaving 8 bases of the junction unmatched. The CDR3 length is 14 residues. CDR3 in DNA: TGTGCCAGCAGGGATGGGACAGGATATACTGAAGCTTTCTTT. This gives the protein CASRDGTGYTEAFF.

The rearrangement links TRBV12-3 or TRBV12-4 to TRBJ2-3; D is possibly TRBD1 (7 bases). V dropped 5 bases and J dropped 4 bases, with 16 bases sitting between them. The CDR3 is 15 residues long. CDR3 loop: CASSPPEGAADTQYF. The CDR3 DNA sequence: TGTGCCAGCAGTCCCCCGGAGGGGGCAGCAGATACGCAGTATTTT.